The rows below give T cell receptor beta chains drawn from one sample of a study of shared T cell receptors in the human thymus. Data came from immunoSEQ multiplex PCR; TCRdb stores just in-frame clones and leaves some out. This sample yields hundreds of thousands of clones, of which roughly 88% are seen a single time; about 0.01% belongs to the top ten. This sample was also put to use in a study of human thymus T cells.

Sequencing was performed on thymocytes. Source of these receptors: a boy in the first two years of life with a congenital heart defect. Each CDR3 is given with its conserved first and last residue. D genes are given only for firm matches. The size entry is marked missing in some rows and otherwise reads once, few, many or a size class.

d_call,j_call,clone_size,cdr3_length,v_call,cdr3_aa,cdr3_nt
TRBD1,TRBJ1-2,-,18,TRBV4-3,CASSQVRLEPGQGNGYTF,TGCGCCAGCAGCCAAGTTAGGTTGGAACCGGGACAGGGAAATGGCTACACCTTC
-,TRBJ2-1,-,15,TRBV14,CASSQGLSSYNEQFF,TGTGCCAGCAGCCAAGGCCTGAGCTCCTACAATGAGCAGTTCTTC
TRBD2,TRBJ2-5,-,15,TRBV12-5,CASGLGGRAGETQYF,TGTGCTAGTGGTTTGGGCGGGAGGGCCGGAGAGACCCAGTACTTC
-,TRBJ2-1,once,16,TRBV7-9,CASSIWGQGAYNEQFF,TGTGCCAGCAGCATATGGGGGCAGGGTGCCTACAATGAGCAGTTCTTC
-,TRBJ2-7,-,17,TRBV5-1,CASSLVSPATDSYEQYF,TGCGCCAGCAGCTTGGTATCCCCAGCGACAGACTCCTACGAGCAGTACTTC
-,TRBJ2-1,-,14,TRBV6-6,CASSYSLPAEEQFF,TGTGCCAGCAGTTACTCCCTCCCGGCGGAGGAGCAGTTCTTC
TRBD1,TRBJ2-7,-,14,TRBV2,CASSVETGKHEQYF,TGTGCCAGCAGTGTTGAGACAGGGAAGCACGAGCAGTACTTC
-,TRBJ2-4,-,15,TRBV27,CASRTGSLAKNIQYF,TGTGCCAGCAGGACCGGGAGTTTAGCCAAAAACATTCAGTACTTC
-,TRBJ2-7,-,13,TRBV19,CASSIDRVSEQYF,TGTGCCAGTAGTATAGACAGGGTCAGCGAGCAGTACTTC
TRBD1,TRBJ2-1,-,17,TRBV25-1,CASSEQRGQGARDEQFF,TGTGCCAGCAGTGAGCAAAGAGGACAGGGGGCGCGGGATGAGCAGTTCTTC
-,TRBJ2-1,-,17,TRBV14,CASSQDSGHPFYNEQFF,TGTGCCAGCAGCCAAGACTCGGGACACCCTTTTTACAATGAGCAGTTCTTC
-,TRBJ1-2,-,12,TRBV7-9,CASSLNNYGYTF,TGTGCCAGCAGCTTGAACAATTATGGCTACACCTTC
-,TRBJ2-1,once,13,TRBV14,CASSSGGYNEQFF,TGTGCCAGCAGCTCCGGGGGCTACAATGAGCAGTTCTTC
TRBD2,TRBJ2-3,-,20,TRBV30,CAWRRITDSGLATSTDTQYF,TGTGCCTGGAGGAGGATTACGGACTCGGGACTAGCGACCAGCACAGATACGCAGTATTTT
-,TRBJ1-2,-,14,TRBV21-1,CASSYDREGYGYTF,TGTGCCAGCAGCTATGACAGGGAAGGCTATGGCTACACCTTC
-,TRBJ2-7,-,18,TRBV5-1,CASSFGTGLAPKEYEQYF,TGCGCCAGCAGCTTCGGTACGGGACTTGCCCCGAAAGAATACGAGCAGTACTTC
TRBD1,TRBJ1-5,-,16,TRBV15,CATTQRGTGYDQPQHF,TGTGCCACCACCCAAAGGGGGACAGGGTACGATCAGCCCCAGCATTTT
-,TRBJ2-6,-,15,TRBV4-1,CASSQANSGANVLTF,TGCGCCAGCAGCCAGGCCAACTCTGGGGCCAACGTCCTGACTTTC
-,TRBJ2-5,-,14,TRBV5-4,CASSFIQGSGTQYF,TGTGCCAGCAGCTTTATTCAGGGATCGGGGACCCAGTACTTC
-,TRBJ2-7,-,13,TRBV27,CASSSTRGSEQYF,TGTGCCAGCAGTTCCACCAGGGGTAGCGAGCAGTACTTC
-,TRBJ1-3,few,16,TRBV19,CASSIRGESSGNTIYF,TGTGCCAGTAGTATCAGGGGAGAGAGCTCTGGAAACACCATATATTTT
-,TRBJ2-2,-,16,TRBV7-2,CASTPGGAGATGELFF,TGTGCCAGCACCCCCGGCGGTGCGGGGGCCACCGGGGAGCTGTTTTTT
-,TRBJ2-4,-,13,TRBV28,CASSSGTKNIQYF,TGTGCCAGCAGTTCAGGGACCAAAAACATTCAGTACTTC
TRBD1,TRBJ2-5,-,15,TRBV7-9,CASSLGWTGGETQYF,TGTGCCAGCAGCTTAGGGTGGACAGGCGGTGAGACCCAGTACTTC
TRBD2,TRBJ2-2,-,15,TRBV19,CASKGLAGNTGELFF,TGTGCCAGTAAAGGGCTAGCGGGGAACACCGGGGAGCTGTTTTTT
TRBD2,TRBJ2-7,-,21,TRBV6-1,CASSETQSRTSGRRVRHEQYF,TGTGCCAGCAGTGAAACCCAATCCCGGACTAGCGGGAGACGGGTTCGACACGAGCAGTACTTC
-,TRBJ1-1,-,11,TRBV20-1,CSAFGQTEAFF,TGCAGTGCTTTCGGACAAACAGAAGCTTTCTTT
TRBD2,TRBJ2-7,-,14,TRBV29-1,CSVEDAREGYEQYF,TGCAGCGTTGAAGACGCGCGGGAGGGCTACGAGCAGTACTTC
TRBD1,TRBJ2-7,-,15,TRBV30,CAWSESPTGERAQYF,TGTGCCTGGAGTGAGTCACCGACAGGGGAGCGTGCGCAGTACTTC
-,TRBJ2-7,-,13,TRBV6-1,CASSGGRLYEQYF,TGTGCCAGCAGTGGGGGGCGCCTTTACGAGCAGTACTTC
TRBD2,TRBJ2-7,-,17,TRBV10-1,CASSDDRLAGQTGEQYF,TGCGCCAGCAGTGATGATCGACTAGCGGGCCAGACGGGGGAGCAGTACTTC
TRBD2,TRBJ2-7,-,16,TRBV4-2,CASRAIAGPFSYEQYF,TGTGCCAGCAGGGCTATAGCGGGACCATTCTCCTACGAGCAGTACTTC
TRBD2,TRBJ2-5,-,15,TRBV4-1,CASSPGRERTETQYF,TGCGCCAGCAGTCCCGGGAGGGAGCGAACCGAGACCCAGTACTTC
-,TRBJ1-5,once,18,TRBV30,CAWSVRDTRHLSNQPQHF,TGTGCCTGGAGTGTACGGGATACCCGACACCTTAGCAATCAGCCCCAGCATTTT
-,TRBJ2-3,once,15,TRBV14,CASRGDPGLPDTQYF,TGTGCCAGCAGAGGGGATCCGGGACTCCCAGATACGCAGTATTTT
-,TRBJ2-7,-,12,TRBV6-1,CASREIRGEQYF,TGTGCCAGCAGGGAAATCAGGGGCGAGCAGTACTTC
TRBD1,TRBJ2-7,-,15,TRBV28,CASSPRDRGQYEQYF,TGTGCCAGCAGCCCCCGGGACAGGGGCCAGTACGAGCAGTACTTC
TRBD2,TRBJ2-1,-,18,TRBV15,CATSRAPRGAGGRNEQFF,TGTGCCACCAGCAGGGCCCCTCGCGGTGCGGGAGGGCGGAATGAGCAGTTCTTC
-,TRBJ2-5,-,14,TRBV6-6,CASSYGLAWETQYF,TGTGCCAGCAGTTACGGGCTAGCTTGGGAGACCCAGTACTTC
TRBD1,TRBJ2-7,few,15,TRBV30,CAWRPGQGISYEQYF,TGTGCCTGGAGACCGGGACAGGGGATCTCTTACGAGCAGTACTTC
-,TRBJ2-1,few,15,TRBV4-2,CASSPTPRGSNEQFF,TGTGCCAGCAGCCCTACCCCCCGTGGTAGCAATGAGCAGTTCTTC
TRBD2,TRBJ2-7,once,15,TRBV5-4,CASSLEVGGPYEQYF,TGTGCCAGCAGCTTGGAAGTGGGAGGGCCGTACGAGCAGTACTTC
-,TRBJ2-2,-,15,TRBV19,CASGPGISNTGELFF,TGTGCCAGTGGACCCGGGATCTCGAACACCGGGGAGCTGTTTTTT
-,TRBJ2-5,-,14,TRBV7-2,CASSPSRGLETQYF,TGTGCCAGCAGCCCAAGTAGGGGGTTGGAGACCCAGTACTTC
-,TRBJ2-5,-,15,TRBV7-2,CASSAIGQSQETQYF,TGTGCCAGCAGCGCAATCGGACAGTCCCAAGAGACCCAGTACTTC
-,TRBJ1-1,-,14,TRBV11-2,CASSPGPMNTEAFF,TGTGCCAGCAGCCCGGGTCCTATGAACACTGAAGCTTTCTTT
TRBD2,TRBJ2-5,-,15,TRBV28,CASSPGTSDGETQYF,TGTGCCAGCAGCCCAGGGACTAGCGATGGAGAGACCCAGTACTTC
TRBD1,TRBJ2-3,few,19,TRBV11-3,CASSLDRVGQGASADTQYF,TGTGCCAGCAGCTTAGATCGAGTGGGTCAGGGGGCTTCGGCAGATACGCAGTATTTT
TRBD1,TRBJ1-2,-,14,TRBV27,CASSLTGGSDGYTF,TGTGCCAGCAGTTTAACAGGGGGCAGTGATGGCTACACCTTC
TRBD1,TRBJ2-3,-,15,TRBV5-6,CASSSGGASTDTQYF,TGTGCCAGCAGCTCAGGGGGCGCAAGCACAGATACGCAGTATTTT
TRBD1,TRBJ1-1,once,17,TRBV18,CASSSQGWGHWNTEAFF,TGTGCCAGCTCCTCACAGGGGTGGGGACATTGGAACACTGAAGCTTTCTTT
-,TRBJ1-2,-,14,TRBV5-1,CASSSSGPSGGYTF,TGCGCCAGCAGCTCCTCCGGGCCCAGCGGCGGCTACACCTTC
TRBD1,TRBJ1-1,once,14,TRBV6-1,CASTRTGSRTEAFF,TGTGCCAGCACCCGGACAGGAAGTAGAACTGAAGCTTTCTTT
TRBD2,TRBJ2-1,-,16,TRBV6-5,CASSYFPSGSRGEQFF,TGTGCCAGCAGTTACTTCCCTAGCGGGAGCAGGGGTGAGCAGTTCTTC
TRBD1,TRBJ2-2,-,17,TRBV11-3,CASSLGQGHPITGELFF,TGTGCCAGCAGCTTAGGACAGGGACACCCAATTACCGGGGAGCTGTTTTTT
TRBD1,TRBJ1-2,-,15,TRBV25-1,CASSETRGPRGGYTF,TGTGCCAGCAGTGAAACGAGGGGGCCGAGAGGTGGCTACACCTTC
TRBD2,TRBJ2-4,-,14,TRBV7-9,CASSPSGTLNIQYF,TGTGCCAGCAGCCCTAGCGGGACCTTAAACATTCAGTACTTC
-,TRBJ2-5,-,16,TRBV5-6,CASSLSTSPYQETQYF,TGTGCCAGCAGCTTGTCCACTAGCCCGTACCAAGAGACCCAGTACTTC
TRBD1,TRBJ1-1,-,13,TRBV13,CASSGQGGTEAFF,TGTGCCAGCAGCGGACAGGGAGGCACTGAAGCTTTCTTT